Listed below are T cell receptor beta chains from one sample, sequenced in a study of technical replicates of blood from four donors. Libraries were prepared by immunoSEQ multiplex PCR; TCRdb keeps only in-frame clonotypes and omits some of them. The repertoire includes 80,000 to 95,000 clones, just over 90% of them detected once, and more than 0.25% sits in the top ten. Sequenced sample: T cells isolated from PBMCs. The receptor source for this set is a human donor in good health. CDR3s include the opening cysteine and the closing phenylalanine or tryptophan. D genes are given only for firm matches.

D | J | V | CDR3 | DNA
. | TRBJ1-4 | TRBV28 | CASSLFKPTNEKLFF | TGTGCCAGCAGTTTATTTAAGCCAACTAATGAAAAACTGTTTTTT
. | TRBJ2-1 | TRBV5-1 | CASSLTVSKNEQFF | TGCGCCAGCAGCTTGACAGTGTCTAAAAATGAGCAGTTCTTC
. | TRBJ2-5 | TRBV7-9 | CASRPPLEQGFQETQYF | TGTGCCAGCAGACCCCCCCTCGAACAGGGTTTCCAAGAGACCCAGTACTTC
TRBD1 | TRBJ1-5 | TRBV6-5 | CASSYPLDRDNQPQHF | TGTGCCAGCAGTTACCCACTTGACAGGGACAATCAGCCCCAGCATTTT
. | TRBJ1-2 | TRBV6-5 | CASSSTGTSYGYTF | TGTGCCAGCAGCTCGACCGGGACAAGCTATGGCTACACCTTC
. | TRBJ1-1 | TRBV5-1 | CASSLGAREAFF | TGCGCCAGCAGCTTGGGGGCACGTGAAGCTTTCTTT
. | TRBJ1-2 | TRBV29-1 | CSVESYEGPPADYGYTF | TGCAGCGTTGAAAGTTATGAAGGCCCCCCGGCGGACTATGGCTACACCTTC
TRBD1 | TRBJ2-7 | TRBV6-6 | CASSFGQGSFYEQYF | TGTGCCAGCAGTTTTGGACAGGGGAGTTTCTACGAGCAGTACTTC
. | TRBJ2-7 | TRBV28 | CASSTLQGRYEQYF | TGTGCCAGCAGCACACTACAGGGCCGCTACGAGCAGTACTTC
TRBD1 | TRBJ1-5 | TRBV28 | CASSSPGTGKNQPQHF | TGTGCCAGCAGTTCCCCTGGGACAGGGAAAAATCAGCCCCAGCATTTT
. | TRBJ2-7 | TRBV28 | CASSHFYEQYF | TGTGCCAGCAGCCATTTCTACGAGCAGTACTTC